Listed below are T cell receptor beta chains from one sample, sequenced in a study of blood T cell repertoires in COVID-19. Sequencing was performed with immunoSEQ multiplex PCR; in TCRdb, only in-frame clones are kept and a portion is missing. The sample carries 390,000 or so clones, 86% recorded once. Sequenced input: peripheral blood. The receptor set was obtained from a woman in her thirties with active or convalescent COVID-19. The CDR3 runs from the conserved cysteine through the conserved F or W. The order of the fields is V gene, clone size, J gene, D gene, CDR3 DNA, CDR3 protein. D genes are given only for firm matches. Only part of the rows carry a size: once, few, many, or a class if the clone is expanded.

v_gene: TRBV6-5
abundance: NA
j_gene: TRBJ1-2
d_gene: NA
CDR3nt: TGTGCCAGCAGTACAGGGTATGGCTACACCTTC
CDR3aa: CASSTGYGYTF

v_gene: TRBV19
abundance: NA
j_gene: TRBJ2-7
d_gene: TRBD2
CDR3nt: TGTGCCAGTAGTAGCGGGGGGGTTTACGAGCAGTACTTC
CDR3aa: CASSSGGVYEQYF

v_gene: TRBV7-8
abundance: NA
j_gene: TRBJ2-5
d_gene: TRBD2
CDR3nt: TGTGCCAGCAGCCCTAGGACTAGCGGGGGCCAAGAGACCCAGTACTTC
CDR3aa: CASSPRTSGGQETQYF

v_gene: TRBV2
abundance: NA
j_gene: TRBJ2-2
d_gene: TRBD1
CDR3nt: TGTGCCGGAATAATGGGGACAGGGGTTCGCACCGGGGAGCTGTTTTTT
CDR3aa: CAGIMGTGVRTGELFF

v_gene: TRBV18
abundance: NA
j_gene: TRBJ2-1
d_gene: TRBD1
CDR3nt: TGTGCCAGCTCACCGCAGGACAGGAACAATGAGCAGTTCTTC
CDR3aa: CASSPQDRNNEQFF

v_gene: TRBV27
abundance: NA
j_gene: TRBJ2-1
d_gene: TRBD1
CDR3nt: TGTGCCAGCAGTTTATCGATCGCCCTAAGCGGGACAGGGGAGCAGTTCTTC
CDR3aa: CASSLSIALSGTGEQFF

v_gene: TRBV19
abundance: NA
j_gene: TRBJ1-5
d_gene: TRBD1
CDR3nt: TGTGCCAGTAGGCAAAACCCCGGACAGGTTGACAATCAGCCCCAGCATTTT
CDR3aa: CASRQNPGQVDNQPQHF

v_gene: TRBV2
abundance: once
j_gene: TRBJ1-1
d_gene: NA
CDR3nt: TGTGCCAGCAGTCCGTGGCTAGGCTTGAACACTGAAGCTTTCTTT
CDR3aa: CASSPWLGLNTEAFF

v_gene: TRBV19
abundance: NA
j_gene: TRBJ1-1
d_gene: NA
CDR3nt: TGTGCCAGTAGTTCGGGGTGGGTCCGGTTGAACACTGAAGCTTTCTTT
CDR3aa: CASSSGWVRLNTEAFF

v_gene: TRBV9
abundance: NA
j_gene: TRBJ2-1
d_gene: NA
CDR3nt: TGTGCCAGCAGCCGGGGTGATTACAACTACAATGAGCAGTTCTTC
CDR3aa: CASSRGDYNYNEQFF

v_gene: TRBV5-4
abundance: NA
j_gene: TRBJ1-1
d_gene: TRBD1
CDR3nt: TGTGCCAGCAGCTTTCTGGGACAGGGTTGGGGAACTGAAGCTTTCTTT
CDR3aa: CASSFLGQGWGTEAFF

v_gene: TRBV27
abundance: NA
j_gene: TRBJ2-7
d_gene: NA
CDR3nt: TGTGCCAGCAGTTCTCAGGGGATAGTGTCCTACGAGCAGTACTTC
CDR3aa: CASSSQGIVSYEQYF

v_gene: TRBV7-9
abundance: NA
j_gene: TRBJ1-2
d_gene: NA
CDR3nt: TGTGCCAGCAGCTTAAACAGGGACGGTGGCTACACCTTC
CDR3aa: CASSLNRDGGYTF

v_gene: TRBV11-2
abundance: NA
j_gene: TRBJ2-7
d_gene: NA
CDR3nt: TGTGCCAGCAGCTTACAGGGCCGGCAGTACTTC
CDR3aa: CASSLQGRQYF

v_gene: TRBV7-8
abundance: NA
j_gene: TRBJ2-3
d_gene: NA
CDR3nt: TGTGCCAGCAGCTTAGTCGGGGATACGCAGTATTTT
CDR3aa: CASSLVGDTQYF

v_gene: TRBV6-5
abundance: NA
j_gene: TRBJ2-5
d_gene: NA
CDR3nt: TGTGCCAGCAGTTACTCGGACAGACTAACCGGGACCCAGTACTTC
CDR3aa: CASSYSDRLTGTQYF

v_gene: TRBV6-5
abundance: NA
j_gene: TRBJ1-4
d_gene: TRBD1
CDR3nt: TGTGCCAGCAGTAAGGACAGGGGGCGTCGTGAAAAACTGTTTTTT
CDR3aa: CASSKDRGRREKLFF

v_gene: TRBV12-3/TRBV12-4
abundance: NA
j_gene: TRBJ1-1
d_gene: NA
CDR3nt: TGTGCCAGCAGTTTTGATAGGGGTGAAGCTTTCTTT
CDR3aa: CASSFDRGEAFF

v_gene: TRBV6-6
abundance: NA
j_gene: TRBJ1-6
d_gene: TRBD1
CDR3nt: TGTGCCAGCTCAATAGGGACAGGGATTGGTAATTCACCCCTCCACTTT
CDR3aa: CASSIGTGIGNSPLHF

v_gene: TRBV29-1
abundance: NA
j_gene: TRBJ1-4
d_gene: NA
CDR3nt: TGCAGCGTTGCCCATGACAGTTATGAAAAACTGTTTTTT
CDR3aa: CSVAHDSYEKLFF

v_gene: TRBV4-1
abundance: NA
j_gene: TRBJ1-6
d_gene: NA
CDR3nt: TGCGCCAGCAGCGGACTTGAGGCCAGGACCCTCCACTTT
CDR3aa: CASSGLEARTLHF

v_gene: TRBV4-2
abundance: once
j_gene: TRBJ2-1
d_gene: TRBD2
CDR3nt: TGTGCCAGCAGCCAAGCACTAGCGGGGGACAATGAGCAGTTCTTC
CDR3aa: CASSQALAGDNEQFF

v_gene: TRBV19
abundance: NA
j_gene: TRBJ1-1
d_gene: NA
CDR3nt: TGTGCCAGTAGTATAGGGCAGGGAAACACTGAAGCTTTCTTT
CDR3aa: CASSIGQGNTEAFF

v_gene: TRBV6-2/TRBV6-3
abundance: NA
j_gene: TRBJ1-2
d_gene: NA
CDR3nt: TGTGCCAGCAGTCCGCGGGTCGGCTACACCTTC
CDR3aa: CASSPRVGYTF

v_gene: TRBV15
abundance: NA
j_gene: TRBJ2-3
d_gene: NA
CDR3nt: TGTGCCACCAGCAGGGAGGTGGGTACGCAGTATTTT
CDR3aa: CATSREVGTQYF

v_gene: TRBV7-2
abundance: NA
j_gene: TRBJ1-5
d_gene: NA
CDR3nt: TGTGCCAGCAGCTTTAACCAGGGAATGTTTCAGCCCCAGCATTTT
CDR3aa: CASSFNQGMFQPQHF

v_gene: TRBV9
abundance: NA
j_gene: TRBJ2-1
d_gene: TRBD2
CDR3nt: TGTGCCAGCAGCGGACTAGCGGGATACAATGAGCAGTTCTTC
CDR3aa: CASSGLAGYNEQFF

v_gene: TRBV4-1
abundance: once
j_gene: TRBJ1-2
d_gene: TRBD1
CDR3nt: TGCGCCAGCAGCCCGCAGGGACAGGGGTCCTATGGCTACACCTTC
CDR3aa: CASSPQGQGSYGYTF

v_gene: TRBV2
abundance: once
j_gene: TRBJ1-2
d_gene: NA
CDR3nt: TGTGCCACCTCAGGGTCTGCCACCTTC
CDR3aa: CATSGSATF

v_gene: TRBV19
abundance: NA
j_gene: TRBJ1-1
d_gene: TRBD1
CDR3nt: TGTGCCAGTAGTATGAGGGTGGACAGGGCTTTGGACACTGAAGCTTTCTTT
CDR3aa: CASSMRVDRALDTEAFF

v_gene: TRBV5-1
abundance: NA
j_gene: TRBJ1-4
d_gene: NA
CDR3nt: TGCGCCAGCAGGCCCCAGGAGGGCCCTTATGAAAAACTGTTTTTT
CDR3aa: CASRPQEGPYEKLFF

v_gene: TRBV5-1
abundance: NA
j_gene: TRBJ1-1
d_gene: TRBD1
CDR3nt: TGCGCCAGCAGCCCCGGACAGGGGATTCTAAGTGAAGCTTTCTTT
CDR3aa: CASSPGQGILSEAFF

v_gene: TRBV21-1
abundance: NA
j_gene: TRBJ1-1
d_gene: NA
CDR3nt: TGTGCCAGCAGCAAAAAGTCGGGGGGGGTTGCCACTGAAGCTTTCTTT
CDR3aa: CASSKKSGGVATEAFF

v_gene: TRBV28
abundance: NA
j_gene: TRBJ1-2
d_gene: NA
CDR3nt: TGTGCCAGCAGTTTCACAGCCCTCTATGGCTACACCTTC
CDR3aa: CASSFTALYGYTF

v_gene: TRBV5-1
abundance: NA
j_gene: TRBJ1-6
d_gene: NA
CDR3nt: TGCGCCAGCAGTAAGACAGGCAATAATTCACCCCTCCACTTT
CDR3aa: CASSKTGNNSPLHF

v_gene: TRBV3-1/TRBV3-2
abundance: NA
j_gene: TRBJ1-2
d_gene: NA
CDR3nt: TGTGCCAGCAGCCTCCCAGGCCACCCGGGCTACACCTTC
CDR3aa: CASSLPGHPGYTF

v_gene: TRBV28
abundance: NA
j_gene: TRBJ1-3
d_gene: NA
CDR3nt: TGTGCCAGCAGTTACAGCCCGATCTCTGGAAACACCATATATTTT
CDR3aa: CASSYSPISGNTIYF

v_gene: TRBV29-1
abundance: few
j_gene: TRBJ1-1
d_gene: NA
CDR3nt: TGCAGCGTCGTCCCTAACAGGGTCGCTGAAGCTTTCTTT
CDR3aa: CSVVPNRVAEAFF

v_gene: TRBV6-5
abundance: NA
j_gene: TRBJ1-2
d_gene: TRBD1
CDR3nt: TGTGCCAGCAGTCCCGGGACAGGGTTTTTTGGCTACACCTTC
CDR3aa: CASSPGTGFFGYTF

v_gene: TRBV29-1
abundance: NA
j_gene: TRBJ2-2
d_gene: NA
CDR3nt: TGCAGCGCAACTAGAGCCGGGGAGCTGTTTTTT
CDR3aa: CSATRAGELFF

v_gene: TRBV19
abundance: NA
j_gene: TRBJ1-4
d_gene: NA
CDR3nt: TGTGCCAGTAGTATCGGAGGGATGGTTGAAAAACTGTTTTTT
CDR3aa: CASSIGGMVEKLFF

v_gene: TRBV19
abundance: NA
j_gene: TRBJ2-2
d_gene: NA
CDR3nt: TGTGCCGCCAATGGACTGGCGACCGGGGAGCTGTTTTTT
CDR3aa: CAANGLATGELFF

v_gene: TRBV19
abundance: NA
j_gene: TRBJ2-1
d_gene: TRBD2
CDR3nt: TGTGCCAGTAGTATCGGAGGGACTAGCGGGACGGAGCAGTTCTTC
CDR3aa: CASSIGGTSGTEQFF

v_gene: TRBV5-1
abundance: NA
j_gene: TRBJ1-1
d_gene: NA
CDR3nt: TGCGCCAGCAGCGTGGGGCCCGGGGAGAACACTGAAGCTTTCTTT
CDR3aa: CASSVGPGENTEAFF

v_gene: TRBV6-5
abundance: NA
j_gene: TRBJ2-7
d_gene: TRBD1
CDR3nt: TGTGCCAGCACCCCGGGACAGGGGTACGAGCAGTACTTC
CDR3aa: CASTPGQGYEQYF